These 15 T cell receptor beta chains share one sample of origin, sequenced in a study of CD8 T cells in ankylosing spondylitis. Regarding the study as a whole: It appeared that ankylosing spondylitis blood was characterized by a TCR beta motif of several highly homologous variants.

These receptors lack a known antigen. Using its own MiXCR run on the 5' RACE reads, TCRdb lists one record per CDR3 protein. Here the sample spans a few hundred thousand distinct CDR3 sequences, 20% to 25% being singletons. Sequencing was performed on blood, either unsorted or a sorted T cell fraction (not recorded which). The receptors originated from a male donor with ankylosing spondylitis.

The rearrangement joins TRBV12-3 or TRBV12-4 to TRBJ1-4; 8 bases match TRBD1. The trim removed 1 base at V and 0 bases at J, leaving 4 bases unmatched. This CDR3 spans 17 amino acids. CDR3 region: CASSLGQGFATNEKLFF. CDR3 nucleotides: TGTGCCAGCAGTTTAGGACAGGGGTTTGCAACTAATGAAAAACTGTTTTTT.

The chain employs TRBV7-6 and TRBJ1-6; a possible D gene is TRBD1 (5 bases). V was cut by 5 bases and J by 9 bases, with 11 bases left in between. The CDR3 contains 13 residues. Germline CDR1 reads SGHVS; CDR2 reads FNYEAQ. The DNA for the CDR3 is TGTGCCAGCAGCGCCCGACAGCTTTCACCCCTCCACTTT. Translation: CASSARQLSPLHF.

The chain couples TRBV5-1 to TRBJ2-2, with a tentative D call TRBD2 (6 bases). CDR1 is SGHRS and CDR2 is YFSETQ in the germline V gene. This CDR3 contains 16 residues. Between the trimmed V and J ends, which lost 4 bases and 7 bases, there was a span of 20 bases. CDR3 nucleotide sequence: TGCGCCAGCAGCCTGGACGGGGAGGTCTCGGTCGGGGAGCTGTTTTTT. Its protein product is CASSLDGEVSVGELFF. Drawing the rest from reference TRBV5-1 and TRBJ2-2, the complete variable domain is KAGVTQTPRYLIKTRGQQVTLSCSPISGHRSVSWYQQTPGQGLQFLFEYFSETQRNKGNFPGRFSGRQFSNSRSEMNVSTLELGDSALYLCASSLDGEVSVGELFFGEGSRLTVL.

This clonotype appeared once. This rearrangement joins TRBV14 to TRBJ1-1; the D is unclear. The germline V gene has CDR1 SGHDN and CDR2 FVKESK. The CDR3 spans 12 residues. The ends were cut back, 1 base at V and 8 bases at J, with 8 bases in the middle. CDR3 bases: TGTGCCAGCAGCCAAGTTAAGGCCGAAGCTTTCTTT. It encodes CASSQVKAEAFF. Full variable domain (rest looked up from reference TRBV14 and TRBJ1-1): EAGVTQFPSHSVIEKGQTVTLRCDPISGHDNLYWYRRVMGKEIKFLLHFVKESKQDESGMPNNRFLAERTGGTYSTLKVQPAELEDSGVYFCASSQVKAEAFFGQGTRLTVV.

Points on this clonotype: A junction end diverges from the germline sequence, so it may reflect a read error. This sequence joins TRBV7-3 and TRBJ2-2; 13 nucleotides agree with TRBD2. The CDR3 has 17 residues. CDR1 is SGHTA, CDR2 FQGTGA, per germline. CDR3 in amino acids: CVSSRTSGRGNTGELFF. Here the CDR3 DNA reads TGTGTCAGCAGTCGGACTAGCGGGAGAGGGAACACCGGGGAGCTGTTTTTT.

This clonotype was recorded a few times. The chain combines TRBV5-1 with TRBJ2-3; tentatively, D is TRBD1 or TRBD2 (6 bases each). This CDR3 region has 15 residues. CDR1 and CDR2 from the germline V gene are SGHRS and YFSETQ. V lost 0 bases and J 6 bases, leaving 14 bases between the germline ends. CDR3 nucleotide sequence: TGCGCCAGCAGCTTGGAAGGGGGGCGCTGGGATACGCAGTATTTT. This translates into CASSLEGGRWDTQYF.

The table lists this clonotype with a few counts. The chain has TRBV30 and TRBJ2-7; 11 nucleotides align to TRBD1. The CDR3 has 15 residues. V gave up 4 bases and J gave up 4 bases; unmatched junction bases: 9. Germline-derived CDR1 and CDR2 are GTSNPN and SVGIG (reference sequence). This CDR3 is CAWTRGQGVVYEQYF. The CDR3 nucleotides are TGTGCCTGGACTCGGGGACAGGGGGTTGTGTACGAGCAGTACTTC.

V is TRBV2 and J is TRBJ2-1, with 8 bases fitting TRBD2. Germline V gene lookup returns CDR1 SNHLY and CDR2 FYNNEI. The CDR3 totals 15 residues. J gave up 6 bases and V 5 bases, and 9 bases lay outside the gene matches. CDR3 coding DNA: TGTGCCAGCAGTCTACCGGGACTAGAGGGCAATGAGCAGTTCTTC. This gives the protein CASSLPGLEGNEQFF.

The chain couples TRBV12-3 or TRBV12-4 to TRBJ1-4; D not certain. The V and J ends lost 6 bases and 4 bases respectively, with 9 bases between them. The CDR3 is 13 residues long. As DNA, the CDR3 is TGTGCCAGCAGGACCGGGATTAATGAAAAACTGTTTTTT. Residues: CASRTGINEKLFF.

The V and J genes are TRBV5-1 and TRBJ2-3, with 11 positions matching TRBD1. This CDR3 spans 17 amino acids. After removal of 0 bases from V and 0 bases from J, the junction contained 3 bases not matched to a gene. In germline, CDR1 is SGHRS, CDR2 YFSETQ. CDR3 protein: CASSLGTGGPSTDTQYF. CDR3 nucleotide sequence: TGCGCCAGCAGCTTGGGGACAGGGGGCCCGAGCACAGATACGCAGTATTTT.

This clonotype occurred a few times. The chain joins TRBV12-3 or TRBV12-4 to TRBJ2-1; 10 bases align to TRBD2. Germline trimming cut 7 bases from V and 5 bases from J; bases unmatched to any gene: 8. The CDR3 has 15 residues. The CDR3 DNA is TGTGCCAGCATTCCTAGCGGGAGTCGGCACAATGAGCAGTTCTTC. Its translation is CASIPSGSRHNEQFF.

Only one count was recorded for this clonotype. The chain has TRBV20-1 and TRBJ2-1; TRBD2 is a possible D gene (6 bases). This CDR3 is built from 15 residues. With 3 bases removed from V and 0 bases from J, the gap between germline ends came to 12 bases. In germline, CDR1 is DFQATT, CDR2 SNEGSKA (reference sequence). The CDR3 DNA follows: TGCAGTGCTAGTGGGGACTCGAGCTCCTACAATGAGCAGTTCTTC. It codes for CSASGDSSSYNEQFF.

J is TRBJ2-2 and V is TRBV2; D unclear. V gave up 4 bases and J gave up 5 bases, with 5 bases separating them. CDR3 length: 12 amino acids. The germline gives CDR1 SNHLY, CDR2 FYNNEI. CDR3 amino acids: CASSVWTGELFF. Here the CDR3 DNA reads TGTGCCAGCAGTGTGTGGACCGGGGAGCTGTTTTTT.

The rearrangement joins TRBV24-1 to TRBJ1-5; D not certain. CDR3 length: 14 amino acids. V lost 0 bases and J 3 bases, leaving 5 bases between the germline ends. Per germline, CDR1 KGHDR and CDR2 SFDVKD. The CDR3 spells CATSDLAVNQPQHF. CDR3 nucleotides: TGTGCCACCAGTGATTTGGCAGTCAATCAGCCCCAGCATTTT.

This clonotype was recorded a few times. The rearrangement joins TRBV12-3 or TRBV12-4 to TRBJ1-1, with TRBD1 matching over 7 bases. The CDR3 consists of 11 residues. Trimming at V came to 5 bases and at J to 11 bases, leaving 5 bases not matched to a gene. The CDR3 nucleotides read TGTGCCAGCAGTGACAGGGTTAGGGCTTTCTTT. It codes for CASSDRVRAFF.